The 9 T cell receptor beta chains presented below share a single source sample, sequenced in a study of CD8+ T cells in alopecia areata. Treatment denoted: oral pan-JAK inhibitor, 5-10 mg twice daily. After isolation, RNA underwent reverse transcription to generate cDNA as the sequencing template. Sequencing used immunoSEQ multiplex PCR; TCRdb keeps in-frame clones, though not all of them. The sample records about 210,000 clones, more than 45% being singletons. The input for sequencing was CD4+ T cells sorted from blood, taken at week 4, from a patient treated with tofacitinib. These receptors all stem from a human donor with alopecia areata.

V and J are TRBV10-3 and TRBJ1-1; D remains unclear. The V gene lost 3 bases and the J gene lost 2 bases, with 7 bases spanning the gap. The CDR3 sequence is 13 residues long. Germline V gene data show CDR1 as ENHRY and CDR2 as SYGVKD. This CDR3 is CAISENINTEAFF. The CDR3 DNA follows: TGTGCCATCAGTGAAAACATTAACACTGAAGCTTTCTTT.

This chain connects TRBV30 to TRBJ1-1; D is perhaps TRBD1 (5 bases). Germline V gene data show CDR1 as GTSNPN and CDR2 as SVGIG (reference sequence). V dropped 4 bases and J dropped 6 bases, with 9 bases sitting between them. This CDR3 contains 11 residues. The CDR3, as DNA: TGTGCCTGGAACCGGGGGTCTGAAGCTTTCTTT. Its translation: CAWNRGSEAFF. Supplemented by reference TRBV30 and TRBJ1-1, the full variable domain reads SQTIHQWPATLVQPVGSPLSLECTVEGTSNPNLYWYRQAAGRGLQLLFYSVGIGQISSEVPQNLSASRPQDRQFILSSKKLLLSDSGFYLCAWNRGSEAFFGQGTRLTVV.

The gene calls are TRBV30 and TRBJ2-5, with D hard to call. CDR1 and CDR2 from the germline V gene are GTSNPN and SVGIG (reference sequence). The V and J ends lost 1 base and 5 bases respectively, with 11 bases between them. This CDR3 has 13 amino acids. CDR3 bases: TGTGCCTGGAGTGGGCGGCTAGGGGAGACCCAGTACTTC. Encoded protein: CAWSGRLGETQYF.

The rearrangement links TRBV6-5 to TRBJ1-1, with D possibly being TRBD1 (5 bases). CDR1 and CDR2 from the germline V gene are MNHEY and SVGAGI. Trimming stripped 7 bases from V and 0 bases from J, with 12 bases between. The CDR3 extends over 14 amino acids. This CDR3 reads CASTPGPLNTEAFF. In nucleotides, the CDR3 is TGTGCCAGCACCCCGGGACCCCTGAACACTGAAGCTTTCTTT.

The CDR3 sequence is CASSEAQDYNQPQHF. CDR3 nucleotide sequence: TGTGCCAGCAGTGAGGCACAGGACTACAATCAGCCCCAGCATTTT. The chain links TRBV2 to TRBJ1-5, with D maybe TRBD1 (5 bases). Germline CDR1 and CDR2: SNHLY and FYNNEI. This CDR3 region has 15 residues. Deletions cut 3 bases from V and 3 bases from J, with 12 bases between.

This chain connects TRBV29-1 to TRBJ1-2, with D unclear. V gave up 8 bases and J gave up 8 bases, with 9 bases separating them. CDR3 length: 9 residues. CDR1 and CDR2 from the germline V gene are SQVTM and ANQGSEA. The CDR3, as DNA: TGCAGCTTCTTAGAGGGCTACACCTTC. Translation: CSFLEGYTF.

This clone has only one observation. The rearrangement links TRBV30 to TRBJ1-6; D ambiguous. CDR1 is GTSNPN, CDR2 SVGIG, per germline (reference sequence). The V gene lost 1 base and the J gene lost 5 bases, with 9 bases spanning the gap. The CDR3 has 14 amino acids. The CDR3 loop reads CAWSGSGNNSPLHF. Written as DNA, the CDR3 is TGTGCCTGGAGTGGGAGTGGGAATAATTCACCCCTCCACTTT.

This chain joins TRBV9 and TRBJ2-1; D may be TRBD2 (5 bases). The V end lost 0 bases, the J end lost 5 bases, and 15 bases lay between the germline ends. The CDR3 covers 16 residues. In germline, CDR1 is SGDLS, CDR2 YYNGEE. In DNA, the CDR3 is TGTGCCAGCAGCGTAGACCCTCGGGGTAACAACAATGAGCAGTTCTTC. Translation gives CASSVDPRGNNNEQFF. The variable domain in full, completed from reference TRBV9 and TRBJ2-1, reads DSGVTQTPKHLITATGQRVTLRCSPRSGDLSVYWYQQSLDQGLQFLIQYYNGEERAKGNILERFSAQQFPDLHSELNLSSLELGDSALYFCASSVDPRGNNNEQFFGPGTRLTVL.

This clone was seen more than once but under ten times. V and J are TRBV5-1 and TRBJ1-1; the D gene is possibly TRBD1 (6 bases). V lost 1 base and J lost 1, with 8 bases in between. The CDR3 covers 14 residues. Looked up from germline, CDR1 is SGHRS and CDR2 is YFSETQ. The CDR3 bases are TGCGCCAGCAGCTTGACAGGGTGGAACACTGAAGCTTTCTTT. It encodes CASSLTGWNTEAFF.